This paragraph covers one TCR beta chain sequence. The length of the CDR3 is 13 residues. The J segment lost 10 bases and the V segment lost 10 bases, leaving 9 bases of the junction unmatched. These data belong to a study of blood T cell repertoires in COVID-19. In the study overall: Samples of COVID-19 (acute and convalescent) were obtained from the United States, Italy and Spain.

Each participant's cohort was designated according to participant-reported clinical history. What the recovered Cohort 3 donors had was two negative PCRs, clearance, or symptom resolution. In the authors' methods: Amplifying reference gene primers gave estimates of nucleated cell counts. The protocol was immunoSEQ multiplex PCR, while the TCRdb copy is restricted to in-frame clones and leaves out a portion. V, J and clone size reflect that table, while D and trimming were determined from the DNA. The sample carries fewer than 400,000 clones, roughly 86% recorded once. V and J are TRBV12-3 or TRBV12-4 and TRBJ1-6; 8 bases align to TRBD1. Sequenced: PBMCs or T cells enriched from blood (not recorded which). This TCR was sampled from a woman aged 18-29 years who had recovered from COVID-19. The CDR3 region is CATQGQGWSPLHF. The CDR3 DNA follows: TGTGCCACCCAAGGACAGGGTTGGTCACCCCTCCACTTT.